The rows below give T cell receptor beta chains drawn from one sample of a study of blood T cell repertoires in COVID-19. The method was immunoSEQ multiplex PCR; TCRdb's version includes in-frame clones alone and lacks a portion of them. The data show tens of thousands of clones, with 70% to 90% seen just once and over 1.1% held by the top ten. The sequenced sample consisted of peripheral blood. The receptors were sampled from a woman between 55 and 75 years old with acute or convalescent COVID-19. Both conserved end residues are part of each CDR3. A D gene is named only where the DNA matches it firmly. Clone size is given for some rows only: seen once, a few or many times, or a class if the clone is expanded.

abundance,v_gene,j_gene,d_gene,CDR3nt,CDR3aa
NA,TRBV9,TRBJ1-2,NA,TGTGCCAGCAGCGTCCGGGACTCGGGAGGTGGCTACACCTTC,CASSVRDSGGGYTF
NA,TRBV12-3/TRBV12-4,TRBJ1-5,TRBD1,TGTGCCAGCAGTTTAGACAGGGGGCAGCCCCAGCATTTT,CASSLDRGQPQHF
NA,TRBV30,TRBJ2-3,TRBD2,TGTGCCTGGAGTCCCCCCGGACTAGCGGCTAGCACAGATACGCAGTATTTT,CAWSPPGLAASTDTQYF
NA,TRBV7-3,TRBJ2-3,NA,TGTGCCAGCAGCAAAACTAGCTCACTAGATACGCAGTATTTT,CASSKTSSLDTQYF
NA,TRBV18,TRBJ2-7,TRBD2,TGTGCCAGCTCACCGATACTAGCGGGAGTCTACGAGCAGTACTTC,CASSPILAGVYEQYF
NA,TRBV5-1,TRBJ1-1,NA,TGCGCCAGCTACCAAGACAGGAACACTGAAGCTTTCTTT,CASYQDRNTEAFF
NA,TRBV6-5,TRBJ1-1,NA,TGTGCCAGCAGGTCGATGCAGATGAACACTGAAGCTTTCTTT,CASRSMQMNTEAFF
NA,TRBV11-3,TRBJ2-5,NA,TGTGCCAGCAGCCAGAGGACAAAAGAGACCCAGTACTTC,CASSQRTKETQYF
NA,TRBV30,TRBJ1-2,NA,TGTGCCTGGAGACTCCAGGGGTGGGATGGCTACACCTTC,CAWRLQGWDGYTF
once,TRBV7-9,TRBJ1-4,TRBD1,TGTGCCAGCAGCTACGCAGGGGGGGAAAAACTGTTTTTT,CASSYAGGEKLFF
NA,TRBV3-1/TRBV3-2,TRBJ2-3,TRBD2,TGTGCCAGCAGCCCAACTAGCGGGGGCCCAGGGGATACGCAGTATTTT,CASSPTSGGPGDTQYF
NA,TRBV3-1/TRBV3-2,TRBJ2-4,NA,TGTGCCAGCAGCCTTCGGACTGGAACCAAAAACATTCAGTACTTC,CASSLRTGTKNIQYF